Described below is a single T cell receptor beta chain sequence and its context. Its antigen remains unknown. A quantitative 5'-RACE method, one with molecular barcodes, was used to make TCR beta libraries. TCRdb reprocessed the 5' RACE reads via MiXCR and lists one record per CDR3 protein. Among around 100,000 distinct CDR3 sequences listed, 24% were seen once. The source of the sample is a study of CD8 T cells in ankylosing spondylitis. Overall study results and limits: Disease-linked clones were found to be CD8+ and relatively rare in peripheral blood. Past studies reported some motif variants in reactive arthritis synovial fluid and blood. In ankylosing spondylitis blood, a motif of seven to nine highly homologous TCR beta variants appeared characteristic.

From germline, CDR1 is LGHDT and CDR2 YNNKEL (reference sequence). This CDR3 region has 16 residues. After removal of 3 bases from V and 2 bases from J, the junction contained 1 base not matched to a gene. The chain carries TRBV3-1 and TRBJ2-1; TRBD2 aligns across 13 bases. Specimen: synovial fluid, either unsorted or a sorted T cell fraction (not recorded which). The TCR comes from a male donor with ankylosing spondylitis. CDR3 amino acids: CASSHGTSGTYNEQFF. In DNA form, the CDR3 reads TGTGCCAGCAGCCACGGGACTAGCGGGACCTACAATGAGCAGTTCTTC.